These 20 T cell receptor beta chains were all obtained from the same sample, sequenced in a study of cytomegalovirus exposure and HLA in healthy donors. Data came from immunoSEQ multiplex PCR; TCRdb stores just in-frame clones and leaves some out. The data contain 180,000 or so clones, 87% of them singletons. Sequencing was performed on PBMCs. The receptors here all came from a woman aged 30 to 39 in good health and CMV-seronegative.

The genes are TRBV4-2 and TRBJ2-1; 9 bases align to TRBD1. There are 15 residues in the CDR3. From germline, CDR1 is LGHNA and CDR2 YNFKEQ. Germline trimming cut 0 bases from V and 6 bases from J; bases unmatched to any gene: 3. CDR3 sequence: CASSQDPTGGNEQFF. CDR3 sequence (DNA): TGTGCCAGCAGCCAAGATCCGACAGGGGGCAATGAGCAGTTCTTC.

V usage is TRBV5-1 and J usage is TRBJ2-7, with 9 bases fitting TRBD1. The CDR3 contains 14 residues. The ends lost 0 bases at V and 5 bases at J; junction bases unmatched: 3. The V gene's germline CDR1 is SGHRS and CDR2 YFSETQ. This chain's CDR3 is CASSLGHRGHEQYF. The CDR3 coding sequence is TGCGCCAGCAGCTTGGGACACAGGGGGCACGAGCAGTACTTC.

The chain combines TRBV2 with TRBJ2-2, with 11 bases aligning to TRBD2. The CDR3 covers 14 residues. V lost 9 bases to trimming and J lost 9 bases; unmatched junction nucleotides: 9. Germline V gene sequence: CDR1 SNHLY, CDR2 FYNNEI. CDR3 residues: CASNLAGGHRELFF. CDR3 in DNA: TGTGCCAGTAATCTAGCGGGGGGTCACCGGGAGCTGTTTTTT.

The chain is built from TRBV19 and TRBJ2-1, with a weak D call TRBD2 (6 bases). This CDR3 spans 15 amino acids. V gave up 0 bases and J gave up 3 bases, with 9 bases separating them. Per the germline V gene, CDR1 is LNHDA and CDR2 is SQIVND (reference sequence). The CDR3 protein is CASSIEEGSYNEQFF. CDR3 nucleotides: TGTGCCAGTAGTATAGAGGAGGGGAGCTACAATGAGCAGTTCTTC.

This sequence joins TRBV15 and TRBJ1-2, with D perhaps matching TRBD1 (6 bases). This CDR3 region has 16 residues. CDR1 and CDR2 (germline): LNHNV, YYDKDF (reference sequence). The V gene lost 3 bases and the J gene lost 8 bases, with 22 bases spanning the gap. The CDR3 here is CATSSFPGTLSDGYTF. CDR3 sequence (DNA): TGTGCCACCAGCAGCTTTCCCGGGACACTTTCTGACGGCTACACCTTC.

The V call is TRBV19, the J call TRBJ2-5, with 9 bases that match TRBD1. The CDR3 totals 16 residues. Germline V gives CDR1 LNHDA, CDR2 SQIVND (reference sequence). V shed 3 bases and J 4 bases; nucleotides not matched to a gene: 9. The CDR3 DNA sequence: TGTGCCAGTAGTATCGCACAGGGGGCTGGTCCAGAGACCCAGTACTTC. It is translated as CASSIAQGAGPETQYF.

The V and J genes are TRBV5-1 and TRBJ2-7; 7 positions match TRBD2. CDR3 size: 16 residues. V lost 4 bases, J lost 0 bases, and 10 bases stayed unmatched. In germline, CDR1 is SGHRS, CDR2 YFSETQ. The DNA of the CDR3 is TGCGCCAGCAGCCCCCTGTCGGGGGGACCCTCCTACGAGCAGTACTTC. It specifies CASSPLSGGPSYEQYF.

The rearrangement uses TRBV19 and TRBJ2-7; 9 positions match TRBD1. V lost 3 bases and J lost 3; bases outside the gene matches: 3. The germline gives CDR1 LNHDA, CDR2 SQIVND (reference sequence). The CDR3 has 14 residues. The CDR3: CASSMRQGDYEQYF. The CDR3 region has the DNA TGTGCCAGTAGTATGCGACAGGGGGACTACGAGCAGTACTTC.

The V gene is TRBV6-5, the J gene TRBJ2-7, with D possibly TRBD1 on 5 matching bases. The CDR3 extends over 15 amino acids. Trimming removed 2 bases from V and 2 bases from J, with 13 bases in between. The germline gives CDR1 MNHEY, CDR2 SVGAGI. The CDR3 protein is CASSYRRTPTYEQYF. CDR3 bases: TGTGCCAGCAGTTACCGCCGGACACCGACCTACGAGCAGTACTTC.

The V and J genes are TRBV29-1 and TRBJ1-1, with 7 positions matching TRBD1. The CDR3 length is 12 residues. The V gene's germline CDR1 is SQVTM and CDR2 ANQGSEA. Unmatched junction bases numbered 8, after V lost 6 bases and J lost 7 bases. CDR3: CSVSRGSSEAFF. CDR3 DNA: TGCAGCGTAAGCAGGGGGTCGAGTGAAGCTTTCTTT.

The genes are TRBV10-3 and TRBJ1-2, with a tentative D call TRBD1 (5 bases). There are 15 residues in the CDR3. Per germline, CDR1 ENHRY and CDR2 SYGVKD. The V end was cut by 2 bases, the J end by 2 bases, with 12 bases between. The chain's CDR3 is CAISEEAGWNYGYTF. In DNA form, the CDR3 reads TGTGCCATCAGTGAGGAAGCAGGGTGGAACTATGGCTACACCTTC.

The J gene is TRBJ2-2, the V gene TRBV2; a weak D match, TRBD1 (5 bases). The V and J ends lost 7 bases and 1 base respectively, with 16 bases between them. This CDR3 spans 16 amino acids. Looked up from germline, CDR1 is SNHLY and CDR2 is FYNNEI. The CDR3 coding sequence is TGTGCCAGCATCAGGGAAGGACACGAGAACACCGGGGAGCTGTTTTTT. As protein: CASIREGHENTGELFF.

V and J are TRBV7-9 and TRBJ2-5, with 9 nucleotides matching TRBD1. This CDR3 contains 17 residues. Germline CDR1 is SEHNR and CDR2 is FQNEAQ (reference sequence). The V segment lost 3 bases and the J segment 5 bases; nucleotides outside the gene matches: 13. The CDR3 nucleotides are TGTGCCAGCAGCTTCCTTTCATTGACAGGGGGAAGTGAGACCCAGTACTTC. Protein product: CASSFLSLTGGSETQYF.

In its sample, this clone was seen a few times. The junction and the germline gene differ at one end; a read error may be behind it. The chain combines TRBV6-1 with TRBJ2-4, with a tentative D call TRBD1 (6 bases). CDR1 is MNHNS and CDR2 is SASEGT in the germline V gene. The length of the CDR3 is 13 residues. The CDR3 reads CASSGQENREGDF. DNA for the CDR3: TGTGCCAGCAGTGGCCAAGAAAACAGGGAAGGGGACTTC.

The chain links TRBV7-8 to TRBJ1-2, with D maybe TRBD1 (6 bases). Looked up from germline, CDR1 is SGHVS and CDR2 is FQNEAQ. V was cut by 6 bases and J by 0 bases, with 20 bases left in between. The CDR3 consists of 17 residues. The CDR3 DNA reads TGTGCCAGCAGTCAACTCATCAACAGGGCCTCTAACTATGGCTACACCTTC. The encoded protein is CASSQLINRASNYGYTF. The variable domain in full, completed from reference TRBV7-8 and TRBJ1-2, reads GAGVSQSPRYKVAKRGQDVALRCDPISGHVSLFWYQQALGQGPEFLTYFQNEAQLDKSGLPSDRFFAERPEGSVSTLKIQRTQQEDSAVYLCASSQLINRASNYGYTFGSGTRLTVV.

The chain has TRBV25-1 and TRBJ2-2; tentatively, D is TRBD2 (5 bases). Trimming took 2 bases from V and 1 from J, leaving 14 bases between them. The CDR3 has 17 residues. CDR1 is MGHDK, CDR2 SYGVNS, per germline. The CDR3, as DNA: TGTGCCAGCAGTGAACCTCCTGGCGGACTGAACACCGGGGAGCTGTTTTTT. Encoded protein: CASSEPPGGLNTGELFF.

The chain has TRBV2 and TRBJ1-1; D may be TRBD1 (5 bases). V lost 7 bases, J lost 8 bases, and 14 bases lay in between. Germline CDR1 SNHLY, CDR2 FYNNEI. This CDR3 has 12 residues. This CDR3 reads CASTTQTAEAFF. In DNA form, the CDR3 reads TGTGCCAGCACAACCCAGACAGCCGAAGCTTTCTTT.

DNA of the CDR3: TGTGCCAGCAGCTTACAAAGCCGGGACACCTACGAGCAGTACTTC. This codes for CASSLQSRDTYEQYF. The chain combines TRBV13 with TRBJ2-7, with D perhaps TRBD1 (6 bases). The CDR3 loop spans 15 amino acids. Germline values: CDR1 PRHDT, CDR2 FYEKMQ (reference sequence). V lost 2 bases to trimming and J lost 2 bases, with 13 bases between them.

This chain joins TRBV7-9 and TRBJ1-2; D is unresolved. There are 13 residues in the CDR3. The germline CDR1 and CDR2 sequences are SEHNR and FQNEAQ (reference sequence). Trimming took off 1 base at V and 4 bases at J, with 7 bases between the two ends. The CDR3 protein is CASSLVGGYGYTF. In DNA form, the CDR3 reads TGTGCCAGCAGCTTAGTCGGCGGCTATGGCTACACCTTC. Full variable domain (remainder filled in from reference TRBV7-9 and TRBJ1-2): DTGVSQNPRHKITKRGQNVTFRCDPISEHNRLYWYRQTLGQGPEFLTYFQNEAQLEKSRLLSDRFSAERPKGSFSTLEIQRTEQGDSAMYLCASSLVGGYGYTFGSGTRLTVV.

The chain's CDR3 is CSVVGAVGQPQHF. Here the CDR3 DNA reads TGCAGCGTTGTGGGGGCGGTGGGTCAGCCCCAGCATTTT. The rearrangement uses TRBV29-1 and TRBJ1-5, with D perhaps TRBD1 (6 bases). V lost 4 bases and J lost 6, with 13 bases in between. Per the germline V gene, CDR1 is SQVTM and CDR2 is ANQGSEA. This CDR3 has 13 residues.